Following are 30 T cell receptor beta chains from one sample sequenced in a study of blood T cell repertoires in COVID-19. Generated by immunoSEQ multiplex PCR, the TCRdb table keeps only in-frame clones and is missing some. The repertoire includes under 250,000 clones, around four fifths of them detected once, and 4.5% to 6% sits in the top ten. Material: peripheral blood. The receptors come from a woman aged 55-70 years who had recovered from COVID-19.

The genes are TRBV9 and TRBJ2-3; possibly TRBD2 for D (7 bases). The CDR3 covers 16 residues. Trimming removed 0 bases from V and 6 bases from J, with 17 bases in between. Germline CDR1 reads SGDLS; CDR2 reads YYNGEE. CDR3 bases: TGTGCCAGCAGCGTAGTGGGTGGGGGGGCAGATGATACGCAGTATTTT. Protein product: CASSVVGGGADDTQYF.

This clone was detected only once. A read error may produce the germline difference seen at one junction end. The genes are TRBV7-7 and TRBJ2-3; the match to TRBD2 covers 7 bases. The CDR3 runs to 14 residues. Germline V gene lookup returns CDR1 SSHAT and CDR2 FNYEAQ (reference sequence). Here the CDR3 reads CASSFGGEGDTQYF. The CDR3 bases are TGTGCTAGCAGCTTCGGCGGGGAGGGGGATACGCAGTATTTT.

CDR3 bases: TGCAGCGTTTCGACTAGCGGGGGCCCTGTCAATGAGCAGTTCTTC. Residues: CSVSTSGGPVNEQFF. The chain has TRBV29-1 and TRBJ2-1, with 12 bases lining up with TRBD2. The length of the CDR3 is 15 residues. Germline-derived CDR1 and CDR2 are SQVTM and ANQGSEA. V lost 5 bases to trimming and J lost 6 bases; unmatched junction nucleotides: 8.

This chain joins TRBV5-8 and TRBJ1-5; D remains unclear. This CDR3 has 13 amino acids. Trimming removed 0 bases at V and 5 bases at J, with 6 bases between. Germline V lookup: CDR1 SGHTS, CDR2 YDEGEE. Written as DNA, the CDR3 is TGTGCCAGCAGCTTGGTGAGGGATCAGCCCCAGCATTTT. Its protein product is CASSLVRDQPQHF. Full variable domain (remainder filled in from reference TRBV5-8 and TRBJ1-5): EAGVTQSPTHLIKTRGQQATLRCSPISGHTSVYWYQQALGLGLQFLLWYDEGEERNRGNFPPRFSGRQFPNYSSELNVNALELEDSALYLCASSLVRDQPQHFGDGTRLSIL.

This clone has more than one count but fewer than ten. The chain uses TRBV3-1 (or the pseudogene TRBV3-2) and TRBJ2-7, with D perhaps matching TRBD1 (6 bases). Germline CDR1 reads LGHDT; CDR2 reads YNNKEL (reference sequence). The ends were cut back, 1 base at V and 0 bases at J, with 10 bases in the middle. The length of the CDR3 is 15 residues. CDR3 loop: CASSQGGGVSYEQYF. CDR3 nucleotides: TGTGCCAGCAGCCAAGGTGGGGGCGTCTCCTACGAGCAGTACTTC.

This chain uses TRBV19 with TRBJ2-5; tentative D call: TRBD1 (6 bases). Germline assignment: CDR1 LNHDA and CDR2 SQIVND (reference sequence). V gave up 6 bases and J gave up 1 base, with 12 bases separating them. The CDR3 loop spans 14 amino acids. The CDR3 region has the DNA TGTGCCAGTAGGACAGGAAACGCCCAAGAGACCCAGTACTTC. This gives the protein CASRTGNAQETQYF. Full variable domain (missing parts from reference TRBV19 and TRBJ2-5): DGGITQSPKYLFRKEGQNVTLSCEQNLNHDAMYWYRQDPGQGLRLIYYSQIVNDFQKGDIAEGYSVSREKKESFPLTVTSAQKNPTAFYLCASRTGNAQETQYFGPGTRLLVL.

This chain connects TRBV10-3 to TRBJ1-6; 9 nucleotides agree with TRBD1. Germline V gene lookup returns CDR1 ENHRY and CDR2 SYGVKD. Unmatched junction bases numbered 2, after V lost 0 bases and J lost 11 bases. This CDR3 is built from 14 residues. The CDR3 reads CAISESGQGTPLHF. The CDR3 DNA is TGTGCCATCAGTGAGTCCGGACAGGGGACACCCCTCCACTTT.

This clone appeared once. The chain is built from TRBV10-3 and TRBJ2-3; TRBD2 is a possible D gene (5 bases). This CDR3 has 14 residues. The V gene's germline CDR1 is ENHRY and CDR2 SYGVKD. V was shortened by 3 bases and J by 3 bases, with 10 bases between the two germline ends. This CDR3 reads CAISDGGGTDTQYF. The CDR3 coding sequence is TGTGCCATCAGTGACGGAGGAGGTACAGATACGCAGTATTTT.

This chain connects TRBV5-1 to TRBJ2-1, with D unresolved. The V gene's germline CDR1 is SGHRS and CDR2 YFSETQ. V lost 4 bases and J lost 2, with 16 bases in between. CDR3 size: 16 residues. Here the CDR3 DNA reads TGCGCCAGCAGCGACCCGGTCGGCAGGCCCTACAATGAGCAGTTCTTC. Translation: CASSDPVGRPYNEQFF. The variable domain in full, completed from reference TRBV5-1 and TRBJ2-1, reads KAGVTQTPRYLIKTRGQQVTLSCSPISGHRSVSWYQQTPGQGLQFLFEYFSETQRNKGNFPGRFSGRQFSNSRSEMNVSTLELGDSALYLCASSDPVGRPYNEQFFGPGTRLTVL.

The CDR3 spells CASSPPKGTANTEAFF. The CDR3 DNA is TGTGCCAGCTCACCACCGAAGGGGACAGCGAACACTGAAGCTTTCTTT. This rearrangement joins TRBV18 to TRBJ1-1; 7 bases are shared with TRBD1. Losses at the gene ends were 0 bases for V and 1 base for J; bases not matched to a gene: 5. CDR3 length: 16 residues. Germline CDR1 is KGHSH and CDR2 is LQKENI.

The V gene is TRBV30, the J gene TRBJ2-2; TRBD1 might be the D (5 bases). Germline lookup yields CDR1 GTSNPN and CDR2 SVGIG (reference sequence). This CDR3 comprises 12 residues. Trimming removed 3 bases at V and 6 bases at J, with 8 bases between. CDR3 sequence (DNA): TGTGCCTGGAGAGAAGGGGCCGGGGAGCTGTTTTTT. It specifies CAWREGAGELFF.

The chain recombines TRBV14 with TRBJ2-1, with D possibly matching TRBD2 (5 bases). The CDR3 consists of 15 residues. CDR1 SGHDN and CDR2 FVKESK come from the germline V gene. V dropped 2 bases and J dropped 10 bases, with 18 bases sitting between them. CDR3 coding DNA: TGTGCCAGCAGCCAACTTAGCCCTGGACTCAGGGAGCAGTTCTTC. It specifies CASSQLSPGLREQFF.

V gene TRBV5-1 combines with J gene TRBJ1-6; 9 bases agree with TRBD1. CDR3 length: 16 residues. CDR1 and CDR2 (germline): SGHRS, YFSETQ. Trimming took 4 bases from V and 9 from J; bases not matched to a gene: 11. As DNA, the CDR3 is TGCGCCAGCAGCCCAATCGGGACAGGGAATGGTTCACCCCTCCACTTT. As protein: CASSPIGTGNGSPLHF.

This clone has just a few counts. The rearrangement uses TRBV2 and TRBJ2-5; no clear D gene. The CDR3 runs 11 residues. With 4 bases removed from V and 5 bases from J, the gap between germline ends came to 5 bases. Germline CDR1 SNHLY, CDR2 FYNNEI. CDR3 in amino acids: CASSVRETQYF. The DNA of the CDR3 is TGTGCCAGCAGTGTTCGGGAGACCCAGTACTTC.

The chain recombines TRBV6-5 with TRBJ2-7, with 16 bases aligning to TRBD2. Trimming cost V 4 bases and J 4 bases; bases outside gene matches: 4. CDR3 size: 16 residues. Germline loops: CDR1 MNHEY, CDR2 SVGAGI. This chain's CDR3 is CASSSGLAGGLYEQYF. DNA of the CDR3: TGTGCCAGCAGTTCGGGACTAGCGGGGGGGCTGTACGAGCAGTACTTC.

This chain's CDR3 is CASSSSSGGGETQYF. CDR3 coding DNA: TGCGCCAGCAGCTCCAGTAGCGGGGGTGGGGAGACCCAGTACTTC. The chain combines TRBV5-1 with TRBJ2-5, with TRBD2 matching 9 bases. The V gene's germline CDR1 is SGHRS and CDR2 YFSETQ. Trimming cost V 3 bases and J 5 bases; bases outside gene matches: 8. CDR3 size: 15 residues.

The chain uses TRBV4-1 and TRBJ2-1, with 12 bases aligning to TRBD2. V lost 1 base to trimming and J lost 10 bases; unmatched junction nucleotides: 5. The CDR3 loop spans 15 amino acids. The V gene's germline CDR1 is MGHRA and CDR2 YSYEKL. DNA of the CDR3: TGCGCCAGCAGCCAAGGGACTAGCGGGGACCGGGAGCAGTTCTTC. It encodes CASSQGTSGDREQFF.

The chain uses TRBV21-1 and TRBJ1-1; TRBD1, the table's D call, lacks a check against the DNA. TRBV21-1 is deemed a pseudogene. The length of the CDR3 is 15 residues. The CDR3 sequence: CASSPSQRTGPEAFF. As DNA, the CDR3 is TGTGCCAGCAGCCCGTCCCAACGGACAGGCCCTGAAGCTTTCTTT.

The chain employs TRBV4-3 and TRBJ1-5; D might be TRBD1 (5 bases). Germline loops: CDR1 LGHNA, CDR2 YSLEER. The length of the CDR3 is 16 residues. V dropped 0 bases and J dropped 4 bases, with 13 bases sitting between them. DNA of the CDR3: TGCGCCAGCAGCCAAGATCGCGGGGCCCTAAATCAGCCCCAGCATTTT. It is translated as CASSQDRGALNQPQHF.

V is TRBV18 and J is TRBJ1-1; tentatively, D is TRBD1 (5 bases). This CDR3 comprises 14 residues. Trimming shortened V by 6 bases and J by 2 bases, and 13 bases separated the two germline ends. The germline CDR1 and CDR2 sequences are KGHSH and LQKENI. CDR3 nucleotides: TGTGCCAGCTCCCTCGGAGGGGTCAACACTGAAGCTTTCTTT. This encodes CASSLGGVNTEAFF.

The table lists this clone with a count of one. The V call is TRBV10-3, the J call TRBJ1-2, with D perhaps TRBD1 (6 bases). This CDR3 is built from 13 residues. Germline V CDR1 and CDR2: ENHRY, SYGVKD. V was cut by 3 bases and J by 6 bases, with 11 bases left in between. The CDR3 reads CAISEPRGDGYTF. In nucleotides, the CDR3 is TGTGCCATCAGTGAACCCAGGGGTGATGGCTACACCTTC.

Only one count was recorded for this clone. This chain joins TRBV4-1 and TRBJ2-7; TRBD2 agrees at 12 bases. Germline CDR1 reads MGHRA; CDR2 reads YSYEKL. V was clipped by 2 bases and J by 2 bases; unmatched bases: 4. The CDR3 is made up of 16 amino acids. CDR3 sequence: CASSQLLAGGPYEQYF. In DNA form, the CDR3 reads TGCGCCAGCAGCCAACTCCTAGCGGGGGGGCCCTACGAGCAGTACTTC.

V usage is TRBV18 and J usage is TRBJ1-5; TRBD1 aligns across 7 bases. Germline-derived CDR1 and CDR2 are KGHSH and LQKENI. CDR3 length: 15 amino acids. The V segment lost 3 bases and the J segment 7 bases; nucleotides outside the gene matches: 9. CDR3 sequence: CASSPRGRGDQPQHF. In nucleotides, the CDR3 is TGTGCCAGCTCACCTAGGGGCAGGGGGGACCAGCCCCAGCATTTT.

CDR3 coding DNA: TGTGCCAGTAGTAAAAGCGGGGGGGCGGACAATGAGCAGTTCTTC. Its protein is CASSKSGGADNEQFF. J is TRBJ2-1 and V is TRBV19; TRBD2 matches 10 bases. The CDR3 runs 15 residues. Germline CDR1 reads LNHDA; CDR2 reads SQIVND (reference sequence). V lost 4 bases to trimming and J lost 5 bases; unmatched junction nucleotides: 5.

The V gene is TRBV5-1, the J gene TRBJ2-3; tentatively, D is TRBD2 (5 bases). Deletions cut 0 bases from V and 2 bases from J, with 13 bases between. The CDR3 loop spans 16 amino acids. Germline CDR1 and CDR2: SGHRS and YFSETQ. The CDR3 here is CASSLGFGDITDTQYF. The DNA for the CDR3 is TGCGCCAGCAGCTTGGGGTTCGGGGATATCACAGATACGCAGTATTTT.

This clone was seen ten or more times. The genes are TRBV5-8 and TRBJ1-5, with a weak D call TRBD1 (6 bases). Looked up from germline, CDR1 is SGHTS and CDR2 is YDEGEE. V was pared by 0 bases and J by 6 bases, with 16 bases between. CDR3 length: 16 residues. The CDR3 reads CASSLELHRVSQPQHF. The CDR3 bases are TGTGCCAGCAGCTTGGAGCTCCACAGGGTCTCTCAGCCCCAGCATTTT.

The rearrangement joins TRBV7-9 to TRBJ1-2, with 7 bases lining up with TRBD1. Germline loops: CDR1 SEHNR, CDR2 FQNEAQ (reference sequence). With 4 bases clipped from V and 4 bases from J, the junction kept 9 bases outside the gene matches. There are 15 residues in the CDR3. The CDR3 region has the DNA TGTGCCAGCAGCTCGACAGGGTGGGGGTCCTATGGCTACACCTTC. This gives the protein CASSSTGWGSYGYTF.

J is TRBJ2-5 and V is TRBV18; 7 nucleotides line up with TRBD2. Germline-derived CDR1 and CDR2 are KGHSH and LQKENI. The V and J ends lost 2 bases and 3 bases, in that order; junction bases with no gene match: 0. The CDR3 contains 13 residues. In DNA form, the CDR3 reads TGTGCCAGCTCACCAGGGACTAAAGAGACCCAGTACTTC. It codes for CASSPGTKETQYF.

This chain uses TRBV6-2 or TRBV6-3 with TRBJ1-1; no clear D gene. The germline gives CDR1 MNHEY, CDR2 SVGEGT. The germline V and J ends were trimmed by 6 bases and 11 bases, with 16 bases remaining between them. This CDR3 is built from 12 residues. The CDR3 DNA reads TGTGCCAGCAGCCAACTATATTTTTCGGCTTTCTTT. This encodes CASSQLYFSAFF.

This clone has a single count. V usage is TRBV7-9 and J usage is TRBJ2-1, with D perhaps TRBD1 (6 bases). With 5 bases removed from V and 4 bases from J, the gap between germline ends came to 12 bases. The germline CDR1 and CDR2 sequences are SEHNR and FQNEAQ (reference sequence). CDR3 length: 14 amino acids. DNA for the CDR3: TGTGCCAGCAGCCTGAGACAGGTTTACAATGAGCAGTTCTTC. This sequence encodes CASSLRQVYNEQFF.